This TCR beta chain emerged from a study of blood T cell repertoires in COVID-19. Across the study: Sources were T cells, B-cell-depleted T cells, or PBMCs; the material itself was cDNA or gDNA.

Germline-derived CDR1 and CDR2 are MNHEY and SVGAGI. The V end lost 5 bases, the J end lost 3 bases, and 11 bases lay between the germline ends. The CDR3 spans 13 residues. Libraries were prepared by immunoSEQ multiplex PCR; TCRdb keeps only in-frame clonotypes and omits some of them. The table lists about 39,000 clones, approximately 85% of them singletons. The clonotype was recovered from a man aged 70 or older with acute or convalescent COVID-19. The sequenced sample was peripheral blood. The chain combines TRBV6-5 with TRBJ2-7; no definite D call. CDR3 DNA: TGTGCCAGCAGTCCCGAGGTCCGCTACGAGCAGTACTTC. It encodes CASSPEVRYEQYF.